The rows below give T cell receptor beta chains drawn from one sample of a study of cytomegalovirus exposure and HLA in healthy donors. The protocol was immunoSEQ multiplex PCR, while the TCRdb copy is restricted to in-frame clones and leaves out a portion. The sample lists 130,000 to 150,000 clones, around three quarters seen once, with approximately 6.9% in the top ten. Sequenced material: PBMCs. The receptor source for this set is a woman between 40 and 50 years old in good health and CMV-seropositive. Each CDR3 is given with its conserved first and last residue. The D gene is left open where the match is weak. Clone size is shown for a subset of rows, as once, few, many or a class of expanded clone.

-,TRBV6-5,TRBD2,TRBJ2-3,TGTGCCAGCAGCAACGGGGGGGCCGTTGCAGATACGCAGTATTTT,CASSNGGAVADTQYF
once,TRBV18,-,TRBJ1-4,TGTGCCAGCTCACCGGTCCTGTCTGAGGGAACTAATGAAAAACTGTTTTTT,CASSPVLSEGTNEKLFF
-,TRBV5-4,TRBD2,TRBJ2-7,TGTGCCAGCAGAGTAGCGGGGTCCTACGAGCAGTACTTC,CASRVAGSYEQYF
-,TRBV4-1,TRBD1,TRBJ2-7,TGCGCCAGCAGCCGGGACAGCCCCTACGAGCAGTACTTC,CASSRDSPYEQYF
once,TRBV11-2,-,TRBJ2-7,TGTGCCAGCAGCTTAGATGAGGCAGCTTCCTACGAGCAGTACTTC,CASSLDEAASYEQYF
once,TRBV9,-,TRBJ2-7,TGTGCCAGCAGCGTAGAGGGGGACACCTACGAGCAGTACTTC,CASSVEGDTYEQYF
-,TRBV7-2,-,TRBJ1-2,TGTGCCAGCAGCTTTGCGGGGATCTATGGCTACACCTTC,CASSFAGIYGYTF
-,TRBV5-4,TRBD2,TRBJ2-1,TGTGCCAGCAGCCCTTGGACTAGCGGGGGGGCTTGGTTCTTC,CASSPWTSGGAWFF
-,TRBV6-1,-,TRBJ1-5,TGTGCCAGCAGTTGGGGCAGGACCAGCAATCAGCCCCAGCATTTT,CASSWGRTSNQPQHF
-,TRBV5-4,TRBD2,TRBJ2-1,TGTGCCAGCAGCTTGGATAGCGGGGGGGCCAACAATGAGCAGTTCTTC,CASSLDSGGANNEQFF
-,TRBV28,TRBD1,TRBJ1-1,TGTGCCAGCAGTTCCCAAAGACAGGGGTTTGGCACTGAAGCTTTCTTT,CASSSQRQGFGTEAFF
-,TRBV7-9,-,TRBJ1-3,TGTGCCAGCAGCCCTAGGGGGAATGGAAACACCATATATTTT,CASSPRGNGNTIYF
-,TRBV7-6,TRBD1,TRBJ2-7,TGTGCCAGCAGCTCAGGGGGTCTCTACGAGCAGTACTTC,CASSSGGLYEQYF
-,TRBV30,-,TRBJ2-5,TGTGCCTGGAGTGCCCCTCCCCGGGAGACCCAGTACTTC,CAWSAPPRETQYF
once,TRBV6-1,-,TRBJ2-7,TGTGCCAGCAGTACTCAGGGATACGAGCAGTACTTC,CASSTQGYEQYF
-,TRBV11-2,TRBD1,TRBJ2-7,TGTGCCAGCAGCTCCTTCCTCGAAGACAGGGACGAGCAGTACTTC,CASSSFLEDRDEQYF
-,TRBV19,TRBD1,TRBJ1-5,TGTGCCAGTGGACAGGATAGCAATCAGCCCCAGCATTTT,CASGQDSNQPQHF
-,TRBV27,-,TRBJ2-7,TGTGCCAGCAGTTTATCGGTTGGGGCAGGCTCCTACGAGCAGTACTTC,CASSLSVGAGSYEQYF
-,TRBV12-5,-,TRBJ1-2,TGTGCTAGTGGTTTAGGAGGGGACTATGGCTACACCTTC,CASGLGGDYGYTF
-,TRBV5-4,-,TRBJ2-5,TGTGCCAGCAGCTTGGTAAGGGGGGGCGGACCCCAAGAGACCCAGTACTTC,CASSLVRGGGPQETQYF
-,TRBV27,-,TRBJ2-6,TGTGCCAGCAGTTCTAGGGGCTCTGGGGCCAACGTCCTGACTTTC,CASSSRGSGANVLTF
-,TRBV25-1,TRBD1,TRBJ1-4,TGTGCCAGCAGTGATGACAGGGGCGCAACTAATGAAAAACTGTTTTTT,CASSDDRGATNEKLFF
-,TRBV13,-,TRBJ2-1,TGTGCCAGCAGCTTAGGGAACAGGGGGGGGTACAATGAGCAGTTCTTC,CASSLGNRGGYNEQFF
-,TRBV23-1,-,TRBJ1-5,TGCGCCAGCAGTCAATCGTCCGGGTGGCTCGGGAGCAATCAGCCCCAGCATTTT,CASSQSSGWLGSNQPQHF
-,TRBV9,TRBD1,TRBJ2-5,TGTGCCAGCAGCGTAACTCCGGGACAGGGAGGAGAGACCCAGTACTTC,CASSVTPGQGGETQYF
-,TRBV5-1,TRBD1,TRBJ1-1,TGCGCCAGCTCCTCCGGACAGGGCAGCCCTAACACTGAAGCTTTCTTT,CASSSGQGSPNTEAFF
-,TRBV11-2,TRBD2,TRBJ2-1,TGTGCCAGCAGCTTGTTACTAGCGGGGTTCCATGAGCAGTTCTTC,CASSLLLAGFHEQFF
-,TRBV28,-,TRBJ1-2,TGTGCCAGCAGTTTCAGTACAGGAGCCTATGGCTACACCTTC,CASSFSTGAYGYTF
once,TRBV10-3,-,TRBJ1-1,TGTGCCATCAGTGAGGGGGGCGAGAACACTGAAGCTTTCTTT,CAISEGGENTEAFF
-,TRBV7-6,TRBD2,TRBJ2-1,TGTGCCAGCAGCCCCCACCCCCCCGGAAGCGGGGGGGCGGGTGAGCAGTTCTTC,CASSPHPPGSGGAGEQFF
-,TRBV7-9,TRBD1,TRBJ1-2,TGTGCCAGCAGCTTCGAGACAGGGGATGGCTACACCTTC,CASSFETGDGYTF
-,TRBV9,-,TRBJ1-1,TGTGCCAGCAGCTTAAGCGGACGGGATATGAACACTGAAGCTTTCTTT,CASSLSGRDMNTEAFF
-,TRBV4-1,TRBD2,TRBJ2-3,TGCGCCAGCAGCCAAGCTCCTTCAGCGGGGGGCACAGATACGCAGTATTTT,CASSQAPSAGGTDTQYF
-,TRBV2,TRBD1,TRBJ1-1,TGTGCCAGCAGTTGGACAGGGGGGAACACTGAAGCTTTCTTT,CASSWTGGNTEAFF
-,TRBV18,-,TRBJ1-5,TGTGCCAGCTCACCAACTATTGACAGCCCGCAGCCCCAGCATTTT,CASSPTIDSPQPQHF
-,TRBV7-9,TRBD1,TRBJ1-4,TGTGCCAGCAGCTACTCCGGGACAGAGGGTGAAAAACTGTTTTTT,CASSYSGTEGEKLFF
-,TRBV6-5,TRBD1,TRBJ1-2,TGTGCCAGCAGTTACGGGACAGGGGGGGACTATGGCTACACCTTC,CASSYGTGGDYGYTF